These 32 T cell receptor beta chains were sequenced from one sample in a study of cytomegalovirus exposure and HLA in healthy donors. Primers included in the PCR were 60 Vbeta and 13 Jbeta primers. Using immunoSEQ multiplex PCR, the repertoire was profiled, and TCRdb retains in-frame clones only, with some absent. This table holds 150,000 to 200,000 clones, more than 75% found once. Sequenced: PBMCs. The receptors originated from a man between 18 and 35 years old in good health and CMV-seropositive.

The rearrangement joins TRBV7-2 to TRBJ2-1; weak D call: TRBD1 (6 bases). CDR1 is SGHTA, CDR2 FQGNSA, per germline. Trimming pared 1 base from V and 10 bases from J, leaving 20 bases between. The CDR3 consists of 16 residues. The CDR3 loop is CASSLEVSSPRGEQFF. The CDR3 DNA is TGTGCCAGCAGCTTAGAAGTGTCTAGCCCCAGGGGAGAGCAGTTCTTC. The full variable domain, in which reference TRBV7-2 and TRBJ2-1 provide the parts outside the CDR3, is GAGVSQSPSNKVTEKGKDVELRCDPISGHTALYWYRQSLGQGLEFLIYFQGNSAPDKSGLPSDRFSAERTGGSVSTLTIQRTQQEDSAVYLCASSLEVSSPRGEQFFGPGTRLTVL.

This clone was observed a handful of times. V and J are TRBV7-9 and TRBJ1-6, with no clear D. The CDR3 spans 15 residues. Germline V lookup: CDR1 SEHNR, CDR2 FQNEAQ (reference sequence). Trimming cost V 2 bases and J 8 bases, with 13 bases left between them. The CDR3 sequence: CASSLSSETHSPLHF. CDR3 sequence (DNA): TGTGCCAGCAGCTTATCCTCAGAAACCCATTCACCCCTCCACTTT.

CDR3 nucleotide sequence: TGTGCCAGTAGGACCCCGGGGGATACGCAGTATTTT. It yields the protein CASRTPGDTQYF. The genes are TRBV19 and TRBJ2-3, with D perhaps TRBD2 (5 bases). The V end lost 6 bases, the J end lost 6 bases, and 10 bases lay between the germline ends. CDR1 is LNHDA and CDR2 is SQIVND in the germline V gene (reference sequence). The CDR3 spans 12 residues.

V and J are TRBV27 and TRBJ2-1, with 12 bases matching TRBD2. The V gene's germline CDR1 is MNHEY and CDR2 SMNVEV (reference sequence). After removal of 8 bases from V and 0 bases from J, the junction contained 11 bases not matched to a gene. The length of the CDR3 is 18 residues. The CDR3 DNA follows: TGTGCCAGCCATACCGGACTAGCGGGGTTACGCTCCTACAATGAGCAGTTCTTC. Protein sequence: CASHTGLAGLRSYNEQFF.

This chain uses TRBV2 with TRBJ1-2, with D tentatively TRBD1 (6 bases). Trimming took off 10 bases at V and 5 bases at J, with 17 bases between the two ends. The CDR3 has 13 amino acids. The V gene's germline CDR1 is SNHLY and CDR2 FYNNEI. The CDR3: CAIQEGQSYGYTF. The CDR3 nucleotides read TGTGCCATCCAAGAAGGACAGTCATATGGCTACACCTTC.

The gene calls are TRBV7-2 and TRBJ2-3, with D possibly matching TRBD2 (6 bases). There are 13 residues in the CDR3. Germline V gives CDR1 SGHTA, CDR2 FQGNSA. V dropped 1 base and J dropped 8 bases, with 10 bases sitting between them. CDR3 loop: CASSLGGVVTQYF. In DNA, the CDR3 is TGTGCCAGCAGCTTAGGCGGGGTCGTTACGCAGTATTTT.

The chain employs TRBV11-3 and TRBJ2-7, with 9 bases lining up with TRBD1. There are 13 residues in the CDR3. Trimming removed 3 bases from V and 5 bases from J; junction bases left unmatched: 2. In germline, CDR1 is SGHNT, CDR2 YENEEA. DNA for the CDR3: TGTGCCAGCAGCTTCGGGACAGGGAACGAGCAGTACTTC. This sequence encodes CASSFGTGNEQYF.

The chain joins TRBV6-5 to TRBJ2-1; no firm D call. The V and J ends lost 2 bases and 0 bases respectively, with 11 bases between them. Germline V gene lookup returns CDR1 MNHEY and CDR2 SVGAGI. This CDR3 region has 16 residues. The DNA for the CDR3 is TGTGCCAGCAGTTACAATAGCATTTACTCCTACAATGAGCAGTTCTTC. It encodes CASSYNSIYSYNEQFF.

The chain links TRBV6-1 to TRBJ2-2; 8 nucleotides agree with TRBD2. This CDR3 contains 14 residues. From germline, CDR1 is MNHNS and CDR2 SASEGT. The junction had 4 bases not matched to a gene; V was cut back by 7 bases and J by 3 bases. This CDR3 is CASIGGGDTGELFF. The CDR3 bases are TGTGCCAGCATCGGGGGGGGAGACACCGGGGAGCTGTTTTTT.

This chain connects TRBV5-4 to TRBJ2-5; 7 bases agree with TRBD1. The V gene's germline CDR1 is SGHNT and CDR2 YYREEE (reference sequence). This CDR3 is built from 14 residues. The trim removed 7 bases at V and 3 bases at J, leaving 9 bases unmatched. The CDR3 nucleotides are TGTGCCAGCCAAGTCCGGGACAGCGAAGAGACCCAGTACTTC. Its translation is CASQVRDSEETQYF.

The chain has TRBV6-1 and TRBJ1-5, with D unclear. Trimming took off 9 bases at V and 0 bases at J, with 12 bases between the two ends. This CDR3 region has 14 residues. CDR1 is MNHNS and CDR2 is SASEGT in the germline V gene. The CDR3 DNA sequence: TGTGCCAGTGCATGGCAGAATAGCAATCAGCCCCAGCATTTT. It translates to CASAWQNSNQPQHF.

The chain recombines TRBV5-6 with TRBJ1-2, with 7 bases identical to TRBD1. J lost 4 bases, V lost 4 bases, and 10 bases had no gene match. The CDR3 length is 15 residues. Germline CDR1 SGHDT, CDR2 YYEEEE. CDR3 amino acids: CASSPRQGETYGYTF. CDR3 DNA: TGTGCCAGCAGCCCTCGACAGGGAGAGACCTATGGCTACACCTTC.

The rearrangement joins TRBV19 to TRBJ1-6; D might be TRBD1 (6 bases). This CDR3 contains 13 residues. V lost 11 bases and J lost 4, with 12 bases in between. From germline, CDR1 is LNHDA and CDR2 SQIVND (reference sequence). CDR3 coding DNA: TGTGCCGCAAGGGGGGGGTATAATTCACCCCTCCACTTT. It codes for CAARGGYNSPLHF.

The V call is TRBV19, the J call TRBJ1-1; D remains unclear. CDR3 length: 15 residues. The germline V gene encodes CDR1 LNHDA and CDR2 SQIVND (reference sequence). With 7 bases removed from V and 5 bases from J, the gap between germline ends came to 20 bases. The CDR3 loop reads CASNYRSGGRTEAFF. In nucleotides, the CDR3 is TGTGCCAGTAACTACCGATCTGGAGGGAGGACTGAAGCTTTCTTT.

This clone was seen just once. The chain combines TRBV7-2 with TRBJ1-1; 9 bases agree with TRBD1. This CDR3 comprises 17 residues. With 1 base clipped from V and 0 bases from J, the junction kept 6 bases outside the gene matches. Germline lookup yields CDR1 SGHTA and CDR2 FQGNSA. DNA of the CDR3: TGTGCCAGCAGCTTAGTGGGGACAGGGAGGATGAACACTGAAGCTTTCTTT. Protein: CASSLVGTGRMNTEAFF.

The J gene is TRBJ2-2, the V gene TRBV19, with D possibly matching TRBD2 (6 bases). Trimming left V 1 base short and J 0 bases short, with 9 bases between. Germline-derived CDR1 and CDR2 are LNHDA and SQIVND (reference sequence). CDR3 length: 16 amino acids. The CDR3, as DNA: TGTGCCAGTAGTATAGTGGGAGGTTCGAACACCGGGGAGCTGTTTTTT. Protein: CASSIVGGSNTGELFF.

The J gene is TRBJ2-2, the V gene TRBV9; 8 positions match TRBD1. CDR1 and CDR2 from the germline V gene are SGDLS and YYNGEE. The CDR3 loop spans 17 amino acids. After removal of 4 bases from V and 1 base from J, the junction contained 9 bases not matched to a gene. CDR3 in DNA: TGTGCCAGCAGCCCCCGGGGACAGGCTTTGAACACCGGGGAGCTGTTTTTT. This translates into CASSPRGQALNTGELFF.

This clone was observed a single time. This chain connects TRBV9 to TRBJ2-1; 10 positions match TRBD2. The CDR3 has 20 amino acids. V lost 0 bases, J lost 0 bases, and 12 bases stayed unmatched. In germline, CDR1 is SGDLS, CDR2 YYNGEE. The CDR3 DNA reads TGTGCCAGCAGCGTAGAATCTAGCGGGGGCCCACGCTACTCCTACAATGAGCAGTTCTTC. It specifies CASSVESSGGPRYSYNEQFF.

This rearrangement joins TRBV4-2 to TRBJ1-1; D is ambiguous. The CDR3 has 17 amino acids. Trimming took off 0 bases at V and 0 bases at J, with 14 bases between the two ends. Germline V gene data show CDR1 as LGHNA and CDR2 as YNFKEQ. CDR3 loop: CASSQDRVWPMNTEAFF. The CDR3 DNA reads TGTGCCAGCAGCCAAGATCGGGTTTGGCCGATGAACACTGAAGCTTTCTTT.

This chain links TRBV19 with TRBJ1-4; 8 bases are shared with TRBD1. Germline V gives CDR1 LNHDA, CDR2 SQIVND (reference sequence). CDR3 length equals 14 residues. V lost 5 bases, J lost 7 bases, and 6 bases stayed unmatched. CDR3 residues: CASSVGQGGEKLFF. The CDR3 nucleotides read TGTGCCAGTAGTGTAGGACAGGGAGGTGAAAAACTGTTTTTT.

The rearrangement uses TRBV4-1 and TRBJ2-1, with 8 bases lining up with TRBD2. V lost 0 bases, J lost 3 bases, and 4 bases stayed unmatched. Germline V lookup: CDR1 MGHRA, CDR2 YSYEKL. CDR3 length: 16 residues. The CDR3 sequence is CASSQDTGGHYNEQFF. DNA for the CDR3: TGCGCCAGCAGCCAAGACACGGGGGGGCACTACAATGAGCAGTTCTTC.

The rearrangement joins TRBV30 to TRBJ1-2; 8 bases match TRBD1. Germline CDR1 is GTSNPN and CDR2 is SVGIG (reference sequence). This CDR3 region has 14 residues. V shed 5 bases, J shed 6 bases, and the junction held 11 bases outside the gene matches. The CDR3 reads CAWARQGIEHGYTF. The CDR3 DNA follows: TGTGCCTGGGCTAGACAGGGGATAGAACATGGCTACACCTTC. Full variable domain (missing parts from reference TRBV30 and TRBJ1-2): SQTIHQWPATLVQPVGSPLSLECTVEGTSNPNLYWYRQAAGRGLQLLFYSVGIGQISSEVPQNLSASRPQDRQFILSSKKLLLSDSGFYLCAWARQGIEHGYTFGSGTRLTVV.

The chain employs TRBV18 and TRBJ1-5, with TRBD1 matching 7 bases. CDR1 is KGHSH, CDR2 LQKENI, per germline. The V segment lost 4 bases and the J segment 4 bases; nucleotides outside the gene matches: 4. The CDR3 spans 14 residues. In nucleotides, the CDR3 is TGTGCCAGCTCACAGGGACAGATAAATCAGCCCCAGCATTTT. This codes for CASSQGQINQPQHF.

The chain employs TRBV4-1 and TRBJ1-5, with D maybe TRBD1 (5 bases). The CDR3 has 15 residues. CDR1 is MGHRA and CDR2 is YSYEKL in the germline V gene. V was trimmed by 4 bases and J by 5 bases, leaving 15 bases between them. CDR3 in DNA: TGCGCCAGCAGCCTATCGGACATTATAGATCAGCCCCAGCATTTT. As protein: CASSLSDIIDQPQHF.

This clone turned up a few times. The V call is TRBV6-5, the J call TRBJ1-2; D might be TRBD1 (5 bases). CDR1 MNHEY and CDR2 SVGAGI come from the germline V gene. The CDR3 runs 14 residues. V was pared by 2 bases and J by 4 bases, with 11 bases between. Here the CDR3 DNA reads TGTGCCAGCAGTTACCGCCAGGACATCTATGGCTACACCTTC. Translating gives CASSYRQDIYGYTF.

The genes are TRBV6-1 and TRBJ2-5; 7 nucleotides line up with TRBD1. CDR1 is MNHNS and CDR2 is SASEGT in the germline V gene. This CDR3 has 13 residues. The trim removed 6 bases at V and 5 bases at J, leaving 6 bases unmatched. The CDR3 reads CASRKGASETQYF. DNA for the CDR3: TGTGCCAGCAGGAAGGGGGCGTCGGAGACCCAGTACTTC.

The V gene is TRBV27, the J gene TRBJ1-6; possibly TRBD1 for D (5 bases). The CDR3 sequence is 15 residues long. Germline values: CDR1 MNHEY, CDR2 SMNVEV (reference sequence). V dropped 7 bases and J dropped 7 bases, with 17 bases sitting between them. CDR3 residues: CASTSKAGRNSPLHF. In DNA, the CDR3 is TGTGCCAGCACCTCGAAGGCAGGGCGGAATTCACCCCTCCACTTT.

The rearrangement uses TRBV2 and TRBJ1-1; D unclear. Per the germline V gene, CDR1 is SNHLY and CDR2 is FYNNEI. V lost 8 bases, J lost 4 bases, and 17 bases lay in between. The CDR3 consists of 14 residues. The CDR3 region is CASPAGFLSTEAFF. Written as DNA, the CDR3 is TGTGCCAGCCCCGCAGGTTTTCTGTCCACTGAAGCTTTCTTT.

This chain joins TRBV9 and TRBJ2-7; 8 bases are shared with TRBD1. The germline V gene encodes CDR1 SGDLS and CDR2 YYNGEE. Losses at the gene ends were 0 bases for V and 3 bases for J; bases not matched to a gene: 5. The CDR3 runs 15 residues. Here the CDR3 reads CASSVATGDFYEQYF. The CDR3 region has the DNA TGTGCCAGCAGCGTAGCGACAGGGGACTTCTACGAGCAGTACTTC.

This clone was observed a single time. The rearrangement joins TRBV6-5 to TRBJ2-5; possible D gene TRBD2, 5 bases. The germline CDR1 and CDR2 sequences are MNHEY and SVGAGI. The CDR3 extends over 13 amino acids. V lost 7 bases and J 4 bases, leaving 13 bases between the germline ends. The CDR3 DNA reads as TGTGCCAGCAACCAGCGGATCGGAGAGACCCAGTACTTC. Translating it yields CASNQRIGETQYF.

This sequence joins TRBV5-6 and TRBJ1-6; the D is unclear. The V end lost 2 bases, the J end lost 3 bases, and 9 bases lay between the germline ends. The length of the CDR3 is 15 residues. Germline V gene lookup returns CDR1 SGHDT and CDR2 YYEEEE. CDR3: CASSFTDYYNSPLHF. Here the CDR3 DNA reads TGTGCCAGCAGCTTCACCGACTACTATAATTCACCCCTCCACTTT. Based on the CDR3 plus reference TRBV5-6 and TRBJ1-6, the full variable domain is DAGVTQSPTHLIKTRGQQVTLRCSPKSGHDTVSWYQQALGQGPQFIFQYYEEEERQRGNFPDRFSGHQFPNYSSELNVNALLLGDSALYLCASSFTDYYNSPLHFGNGTRLTVT.

This chain uses TRBV4-3 with TRBJ2-3, with 7 bases lining up with TRBD2. V was clipped by 0 bases and J by 6 bases; unmatched bases: 6. The CDR3 spans 15 residues. Germline CDR1 and CDR2: LGHNA and YSLEER. CDR3 amino acids: CASSQEYWGGDTQYF. The CDR3 DNA reads TGCGCCAGCAGCCAAGAATACTGGGGGGGGGATACGCAGTATTTT.